The entry below describes one T cell receptor beta chain. The antigen remains unidentified. Measured with immunoSEQ multiplex PCR; TCRdb has only the in-frame clones, and not every one. The repertoire has some 200,000 clones, over 85% of them found once; the top ten carry around 1%. The data were taken from a study of T cell responses to AZD1222 COVID-19 vaccine. Broader study findings: The donor group comprised mostly white British people and more females; the analysis possibly underestimated clonal diversity. None of the repertoires were sampled until the peak T cell response had passed. Once two AZD1222 doses were given, Spike-specific TCR breadth and depth went up. Reportedly, close to half of spike-specific TCRs are directed against unmutated variant regions.

V was pared by 0 bases and J by 5 bases, with 5 bases between. The CDR3 contains 13 residues. CDR1 MNHEY and CDR2 SMNVEV come from the germline V gene (reference sequence). The material was peripheral blood, obtained 28 days after the second AZD1222 dose. This TCR derives from an adult who received the AZD1222 COVID-19 vaccine. The chain joins TRBV27 to TRBJ1-5; no definite D call. The CDR3 region is CASSLSGYQPQHF. The CDR3 DNA is TGTGCCAGCAGTTTATCAGGGTATCAGCCCCAGCATTTT.